This T cell receptor (beta chain) appears in the sequencing data of a study of sequential checkpoint blockade in melanoma. This clone was found a few times. The CDR3 sequence is 14 residues long. The V and J ends lost 6 bases and 4 bases, in that order; junction bases with no gene match: 3. Germline CDR1 is MNHEY and CDR2 is SVGAGI. Indicated treatment: randomized to nivolumab then ipilimumab (arm A) or the reverse (arm B). PBMC sorting kept live CD3+CD8+ cells without CD19 or CD56. TCRdb's table, derived via immunoSEQ multiplex PCR, lists solely in-frame clones and lacks some. The table records approximately 3,600 clones, 50% to 60% of them present only once.

The chain is built from TRBV6-5 and TRBJ1-2; 12 bases map to TRBD1. Sample: CD8+ T cells sorted from blood (inferred from file names), taken from a patient given nivolumab and ipilimumab in sequence. The TCR sequence derives from a human donor with melanoma. CDR3 residues: CASRWGQGAYGYTF. The CDR3 DNA reads TGTGCCAGCAGATGGGGACAGGGGGCCTATGGCTACACCTTC.